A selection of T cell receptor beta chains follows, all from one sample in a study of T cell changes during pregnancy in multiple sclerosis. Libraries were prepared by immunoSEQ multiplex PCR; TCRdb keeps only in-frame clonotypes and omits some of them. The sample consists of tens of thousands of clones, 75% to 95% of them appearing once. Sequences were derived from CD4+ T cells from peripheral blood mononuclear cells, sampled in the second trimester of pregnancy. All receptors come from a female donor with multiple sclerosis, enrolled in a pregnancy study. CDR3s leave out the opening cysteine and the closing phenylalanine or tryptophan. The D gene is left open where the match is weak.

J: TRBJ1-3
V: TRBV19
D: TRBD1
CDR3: ASTEDRISGNTIY

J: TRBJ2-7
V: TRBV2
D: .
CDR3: ASSHTLPV

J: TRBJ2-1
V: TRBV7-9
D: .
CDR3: ASSPKGQAAYNEQF

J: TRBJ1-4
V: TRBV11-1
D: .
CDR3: ASSFLPTTNEKLF

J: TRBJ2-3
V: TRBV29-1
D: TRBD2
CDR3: SVLGTSGATDTQY

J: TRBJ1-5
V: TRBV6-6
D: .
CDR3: ASTDPPGPQH

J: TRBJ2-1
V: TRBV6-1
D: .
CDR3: ASSEAFLSHEQF

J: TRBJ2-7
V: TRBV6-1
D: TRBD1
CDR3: ASSSGGTGSYEQY

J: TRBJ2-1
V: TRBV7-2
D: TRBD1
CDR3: ASSSQDRVNEQF

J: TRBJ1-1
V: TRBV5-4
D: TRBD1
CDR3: ASSSTGWVTEAF